What follows are 17 T cell receptor beta chains derived from one specimen sequenced in a study of T cell responses to AZD1222 COVID-19 vaccine. Assay: immunoSEQ multiplex PCR; the TCRdb copy retains only in-frame clones and omits some. The sample gives some 130,000 clones, approximately 92% of which show up once; approximately 6.5% is in the top ten. This material consisted of peripheral blood, taken 28 days after the second AZD1222 dose. These receptor sequences come from an adult who received the AZD1222 COVID-19 vaccine.

Here the CDR3 DNA reads TGCGCCAGCAGCGCCCCCTCCTACGAGCAGTACTTC. Translation: CASSAPSYEQYF. The chain has TRBV5-1 and TRBJ2-7, with D unclear. Trimming shortened V by 4 bases and J by 0 bases, and 5 bases separated the two germline ends. Germline V lookup: CDR1 SGHRS, CDR2 YFSETQ. This CDR3 spans 12 amino acids. Drawing the rest from reference TRBV5-1 and TRBJ2-7, the complete variable domain is KAGVTQTPRYLIKTRGQQVTLSCSPISGHRSVSWYQQTPGQGLQFLFEYFSETQRNKGNFPGRFSGRQFSNSRSEMNVSTLELGDSALYLCASSAPSYEQYFGPGTRLTVT.

V gene TRBV4-2 combines with J gene TRBJ2-2; TRBD1 or TRBD2 may be the D gene (5 bases each). CDR3 size: 14 residues. Germline CDR1 and CDR2: LGHNA and YNFKEQ. V lost 0 bases and J lost 6, with 8 bases in between. Here the CDR3 DNA reads TGTGCCAGCAGCCAAGATAGGGGAGCCGGGGAGCTGTTTTTT. It translates to CASSQDRGAGELFF.

The chain uses TRBV6-5 and TRBJ1-2; 7 bases map to TRBD1. V trimming: 6 bases; J trimming: 5 bases; junction bases outside the gene matches: 6. The germline CDR1 and CDR2 sequences are MNHEY and SVGAGI. The CDR3 sequence is 13 residues long. CDR3 loop: CASRRTGEYGYTF. CDR3 nucleotides: TGTGCCAGCAGGCGGACAGGCGAGTATGGCTACACCTTC.

The chain links TRBV10-3 to TRBJ1-2; D possibly corresponds to TRBD1 (5 bases). The germline V gene has CDR1 ENHRY and CDR2 SYGVKD. The CDR3 loop spans 18 amino acids. The ends were cut back, 0 bases at V and 4 bases at J, with 21 bases in the middle. CDR3 sequence reads: CAISESLGTPKGSYGYTF. CDR3 bases: TGTGCCATCAGTGAGTCTTTGGGGACCCCGAAAGGGAGCTATGGCTACACCTTC.

This chain connects TRBV7-9 to TRBJ2-2, with 8 bases fitting TRBD2. Trimming cost V 5 bases and J 4 bases; bases outside gene matches: 9. The CDR3 length is 16 residues. Germline V gene sequence: CDR1 SEHNR, CDR2 FQNEAQ (reference sequence). The CDR3 nucleotides are TGTGCCAGCAGCACTCCGGGGGGGGCTACCACCGGGGAGCTGTTTTTT. This gives the protein CASSTPGGATTGELFF.

The chain carries TRBV18 and TRBJ2-1; TRBD1 matches at 9 bases. Germline CDR1 reads KGHSH; CDR2 reads LQKENI. The CDR3 has 15 residues. V shed 1 base, J shed 2 bases, and the junction held 0 bases outside the gene matches. CDR3 amino acids: CASSPRQGAYNEQFF. The DNA for the CDR3 is TGTGCCAGCTCACCACGACAGGGGGCCTACAATGAGCAGTTCTTC.

V is TRBV10-3 and J is TRBJ2-6, with 10 positions matching TRBD1. This CDR3 region has 15 residues. The germline gives CDR1 ENHRY, CDR2 SYGVKD. V lost 8 bases, J lost 3 bases, and 4 bases stayed unmatched. The CDR3 is CAIAGTGVGANVLTF. CDR3 nucleotide sequence: TGTGCCATCGCCGGGACAGGGGTTGGGGCCAACGTCCTGACTTTC.

The rearrangement joins TRBV6-1 to TRBJ2-3; D may correspond to TRBD1 or TRBD2 (5 bases each). Germline V gene lookup returns CDR1 MNHNS and CDR2 SASEGT. V was trimmed by 3 bases and J by 8 bases, leaving 15 bases between them. The CDR3 length is 14 residues. CDR3: CASSDRSGTGTQYF. The CDR3 coding sequence is TGTGCCAGCAGTGACCGAAGTGGGACGGGTACGCAGTATTTT.

The V and J genes are TRBV19 and TRBJ1-5; no reliable D call. With 6 bases removed from V and 0 bases from J, the gap between germline ends came to 9 bases. CDR3 length: 14 residues. Germline V gives CDR1 LNHDA, CDR2 SQIVND (reference sequence). The CDR3 nucleotides read TGTGCCAGTAGATCTACTTATAGCAATCAGCCCCAGCATTTT. This codes for CASRSTYSNQPQHF.

This clone was seen more than once but under ten times. V usage is TRBV7-2 and J usage is TRBJ1-3; D gene ambiguous. Germline V gene sequence: CDR1 SGHTA, CDR2 FQGNSA. With 6 bases removed from V and 1 base from J, the gap between germline ends came to 13 bases. This CDR3 has 15 amino acids. CDR3 in DNA: TGTGCCAGCAGAAAACCCGGGGTATCTGGAAACACCATATATTTT. Amino acids: CASRKPGVSGNTIYF.

Only one count was recorded for this clone. This chain uses TRBV6-1 with TRBJ1-4; TRBD1 agrees at 7 bases. In germline, CDR1 is MNHNS, CDR2 SASEGT. V lost 2 bases to trimming and J lost 13 bases; unmatched junction nucleotides: 16. CDR3 length: 16 amino acids. CDR3 amino acids: CASSELLGTANVGLFF. The CDR3 region has the DNA TGTGCCAGCAGTGAATTATTGGGGACAGCCAATGTTGGACTGTTTTTT.

The J gene is TRBJ2-2, the V gene TRBV28, with a weak D call TRBD1 (5 bases). V gave up 4 bases and J gave up 0 bases, with 15 bases separating them. Germline V gene sequence: CDR1 MDHEN, CDR2 SYDVKM. The CDR3 is 17 amino acids. In nucleotides, the CDR3 is TGTGCCAGCAGTTATCTTCCGGCAGGGACGAACACCGGGGAGCTGTTTTTT. Translation gives CASSYLPAGTNTGELFF.

The J gene is TRBJ1-2, the V gene TRBV13; a possible D gene is TRBD1 (6 bases). V was shortened by 6 bases and J by 4 bases, with 15 bases between the two germline ends. Looked up from germline, CDR1 is PRHDT and CDR2 is FYEKMQ (reference sequence). The CDR3 sequence is 14 residues long. The CDR3, as DNA: TGTGCCAGCAGACTGGGGGGGCGCAGCTATGGCTACACCTTC. Protein: CASRLGGRSYGYTF.

CDR3 coding DNA: TGTGCCAGTAGCCCGGACAGGGAAAGCACTGAAGCTTTCTTT. It specifies CASSPDRESTEAFF. The rearrangement uses TRBV19 and TRBJ1-1; 8 nucleotides line up with TRBD1. Germline V lookup: CDR1 LNHDA, CDR2 SQIVND (reference sequence). The CDR3 consists of 14 residues. V was pared by 6 bases and J by 4 bases, with 7 bases of the junction left unmatched.

The chain uses TRBV2 and TRBJ1-1; D is unresolved. Deletions cut 4 bases from V and 4 bases from J, with 7 bases between. CDR1 SNHLY and CDR2 FYNNEI come from the germline V gene. The CDR3 consists of 12 residues. In DNA form, the CDR3 reads TGTGCCAGCAGTGTGTGGGCCACTGAAGCTTTCTTT. Protein sequence: CASSVWATEAFF. Supplemented by reference TRBV2 and TRBJ1-1, the full variable domain reads EPEVTQTPSHQVTQMGQEVILRCVPISNHLYFYWYRQILGQKVEFLVSFYNNEISEKSEIFDDQFSVERPDGSNFTLKIRSTKLEDSAMYFCASSVWATEAFFGQGTRLTVV.

V gene TRBV23-1 combines with J gene TRBJ2-2; possible D gene TRBD1, 5 bases. TRBV23-1 is sorted into the ORF group, with uncertain function. Trimming stripped 6 bases from V and 7 bases from J, with 12 bases between. CDR3 length: 13 amino acids. CDR3 protein: CASSRRVGGELFF. The DNA of the CDR3 is TGCGCCAGCAGCCGCAGGGTAGGCGGGGAGCTGTTTTTT.

The chain employs TRBV5-4 and TRBJ1-1; 8 bases are a match to TRBD1. The CDR3 sequence is 16 residues long. Germline V gives CDR1 SGHNT, CDR2 YYREEE (reference sequence). J lost 0 bases, V lost 4 bases, and 8 bases had no gene match. Here the CDR3 DNA reads TGTGCCAGCAGCCGTGGACAGGGCCTGATGAACACTGAAGCTTTCTTT. Translation: CASSRGQGLMNTEAFF.